The 23 T cell receptor beta chains below were found in one sample sequenced in a study of cytomegalovirus exposure and HLA in healthy donors. TCRdb's table, derived via immunoSEQ multiplex PCR, lists solely in-frame clones and lacks some. The data contain over 110,000 clones, around 90% of them singletons. The source material was PBMCs. The receptors originated from a man between 18 and 35 years old in good health and CMV-seropositive.

This clone occurred once. The chain carries TRBV7-9 and TRBJ1-2; D gene uncertain. Trimming removed 10 bases at V and 4 bases at J, with 10 bases between. The CDR3 contains 11 residues. Germline V gene data show CDR1 as SEHNR and CDR2 as FQNEAQ (reference sequence). CDR3 coding DNA: TGTGCCACCGGACTAGGCTATGGCTACACCTTC. Residues: CATGLGYGYTF.

V and J are TRBV4-1 and TRBJ2-1; TRBD1 matches at 9 bases. The V gene end was trimmed by 4 bases and the J gene end by 0 bases; junction bases not matched to a gene: 7. Germline V gene data show CDR1 as MGHRA and CDR2 as YSYEKL. The CDR3 runs 17 residues. The CDR3 here is CASSPRQGDSSYNEQFF. CDR3 sequence (DNA): TGCGCCAGCAGCCCACGACAGGGGGATAGCTCCTACAATGAGCAGTTCTTC.

The J gene is TRBJ2-7, the V gene TRBV4-1, with D possibly TRBD1 on 7 matching bases. Germline-derived CDR1 and CDR2 are MGHRA and YSYEKL. CDR3 length equals 14 residues. The V end was cut by 3 bases, the J end by 3 bases, with 12 bases between. The CDR3 nucleotides are TGCGCCAGCAGCCATGCGGGACAGAGCTACGAGCAGTACTTC. This translates into CASSHAGQSYEQYF.

The CDR3 bases are TGTGCCAGCAGCCAAGAGGGGACACAGGGGGGCTACACCTTC. This codes for CASSQEGTQGGYTF. The V call is TRBV14, the J call TRBJ1-2, with 7 bases aligning to TRBD1. V gave up 0 bases and J gave up 8 bases; unmatched junction bases: 6. The germline gives CDR1 SGHDN, CDR2 FVKESK. This CDR3 contains 14 residues.

The chain couples TRBV5-1 to TRBJ2-1, with D tentatively TRBD2 (5 bases). Germline V gene sequence: CDR1 SGHRS, CDR2 YFSETQ. The CDR3 runs to 14 residues. Deletions cut 3 bases from V and 7 bases from J, with 14 bases between. The CDR3 protein is CASSSGPGINEQFF. CDR3 in DNA: TGCGCCAGCAGCTCCGGACCGGGAATTAATGAGCAGTTCTTC.

The chain couples TRBV5-1 to TRBJ1-5; maybe TRBD1 (5 bases). V was trimmed by 6 bases and J by 8 bases, leaving 15 bases between them. The CDR3 has 13 amino acids. CDR1 is SGHRS, CDR2 YFSETQ, per germline. CDR3 amino acids: CASTLKGAKPQHF. The DNA for the CDR3 is TGCGCCAGCACCCTAAAAGGGGCTAAGCCCCAGCATTTT. Complete variable domain (other parts from reference TRBV5-1 and TRBJ1-5): KAGVTQTPRYLIKTRGQQVTLSCSPISGHRSVSWYQQTPGQGLQFLFEYFSETQRNKGNFPGRFSGRQFSNSRSEMNVSTLELGDSALYLCASTLKGAKPQHFGDGTRLSIL.

The rearrangement joins TRBV6-1 to TRBJ2-7, with TRBD1 matching 8 bases. The CDR3 covers 15 residues. With V trimmed by 7 bases and J by 2 bases, 10 bases remained unmatched. Per the germline V gene, CDR1 is MNHNS and CDR2 is SASEGT. CDR3 bases: TGTGCCAGCAAGTTGGGACAGGTGGGGGCCTACGAGCAGTACTTC. Encoded protein: CASKLGQVGAYEQYF.

The V and J genes are TRBV14 and TRBJ2-7; no firm D call. The CDR3 loop spans 14 amino acids. Trimming pared 5 bases from V and 3 bases from J, leaving 14 bases between. Germline values: CDR1 SGHDN, CDR2 FVKESK. CDR3 region: CASSAYSTFYEQYF. For the CDR3, the DNA is TGTGCCAGCAGCGCTTACAGCACCTTCTACGAGCAGTACTTC. The full variable domain, rest sourced from reference TRBV14 and TRBJ2-7, is EAGVTQFPSHSVIEKGQTVTLRCDPISGHDNLYWYRRVMGKEIKFLLHFVKESKQDESGMPNNRFLAERTGGTYSTLKVQPAELEDSGVYFCASSAYSTFYEQYFGPGTRLTVT.

Of note for this clone: Relative to the germline gene, one junction end is altered; a read error may explain this. In the same sample, other DNA sequences code for this CDR3. CDR3: CASSDIQYNSPLHF. The DNA for the CDR3 is TGTGCCAGCAGTGATATACAGTATAATTCACCCCTCCATTTT. This rearrangement joins TRBV6-1 to TRBJ1-6; no definite D call. In germline, CDR1 is MNHNS, CDR2 SASEGT. This CDR3 is 14 amino acids long.

The CDR3 sequence: CASSEESGEGQETQYF. The CDR3 DNA is TGTGCCAGCAGTGAGGAATCAGGGGAGGGACAAGAGACCCAGTACTTC. The gene calls are TRBV25-1 and TRBJ2-5, with D possibly being TRBD2 (7 bases). V lost 3 bases to trimming and J lost 2 bases, with 16 bases between them. Germline V CDR1 and CDR2: MGHDK, SYGVNS. The length of the CDR3 is 16 residues.

This clone appeared a single time. Here the CDR3 DNA reads TGTGCCAGCCGCGGGAGGGCCTCTTCGGATGAGCAGTTCTTC. Translated: CASRGRASSDEQFF. The V call is TRBV6-4, the J call TRBJ2-1, with TRBD2 matching 9 bases. This CDR3 has 14 residues. Germline-derived CDR1 and CDR2 are MRHNA and SNTAGT. With V trimmed by 8 bases and J by 8 bases, 10 bases remained unmatched.

Sample share makes this clone medium-sized. The rearrangement uses TRBV6-1 and TRBJ1-5, with D maybe TRBD1 (5 bases). The CDR3 covers 12 residues. Germline V lookup: CDR1 MNHNS, CDR2 SASEGT. Trimming shortened V by 6 bases and J by 6 bases, and 9 bases separated the two germline ends. CDR3 in amino acids: CASRDNGQPQHF. The CDR3 nucleotides read TGTGCCAGCAGGGACAACGGTCAGCCCCAGCATTTT.

The chain combines TRBV5-1 with TRBJ2-1, with TRBD2 matching 16 bases. Trimming cost V 2 bases and J 7 bases; bases outside gene matches: 18. The CDR3 sequence is 21 residues long. The V gene's germline CDR1 is SGHRS and CDR2 YFSETQ. The CDR3 bases are TGCGCCAGCAGCTTCAACCCCGGGACTAGCGGGGGGGCCTCCCCTTTGAATGAGCAGTTCTTC. Its translation is CASSFNPGTSGGASPLNEQFF.

The chain couples TRBV6-4 to TRBJ1-2, with 7 bases that match TRBD1. CDR3 length: 14 amino acids. Losses at the gene ends were 6 bases for V and 0 bases for J; bases not matched to a gene: 4. Germline V gives CDR1 MRHNA, CDR2 SNTAGT. The CDR3 loop is CASSPGGTNYGYTF. The CDR3 DNA follows: TGTGCCAGCAGCCCAGGGGGTACTAACTATGGCTACACCTTC.

CDR3 sequence (DNA): TGTGCCAGCAGAGCCCCGGGACAGGCTAACTATGGCTACACCTTC. Protein: CASRAPGQANYGYTF. V is TRBV27 and J is TRBJ1-2, with 8 bases fitting TRBD1. The CDR3 contains 15 residues. Looked up from germline, CDR1 is MNHEY and CDR2 is SMNVEV (reference sequence). V shed 6 bases, J shed 0 bases, and the junction held 6 bases outside the gene matches.

The rearrangement links TRBV29-1 to TRBJ2-7; 13 bases map to TRBD2. The CDR3 loop spans 17 amino acids. Germline assignment: CDR1 SQVTM and CDR2 ANQGSEA. V shed 7 bases, J shed 0 bases, and the junction held 12 bases outside the gene matches. This chain's CDR3 is CSAGLLAGGKSSYEQYF. The CDR3 DNA reads TGCAGCGCTGGGCTACTAGCGGGGGGGAAGAGCTCCTACGAGCAGTACTTC.

This sequence joins TRBV7-2 and TRBJ2-1; possibly TRBD2 for D (6 bases). CDR3 length: 15 residues. Germline CDR1 reads SGHTA; CDR2 reads FQGNSA. With 1 base removed from V and 11 bases from J, the gap between germline ends came to 18 bases. This CDR3 is CASSLVGTDGDQQFF. The CDR3 nucleotides read TGTGCCAGCAGCTTAGTCGGGACTGATGGGGATCAGCAGTTCTTC.

This clone was seen just once. The rearrangement joins TRBV9 to TRBJ1-3, with a possible D match to TRBD1 (5 bases). Germline V gene sequence: CDR1 SGDLS, CDR2 YYNGEE. The CDR3 loop spans 18 amino acids. Between the trimmed V and J ends, which lost 0 bases and 0 bases, there was a span of 16 bases. Here the CDR3 reads CASSVGSGTGGSGNTIYF. CDR3 coding DNA: TGTGCCAGCAGCGTAGGTTCAGGGACGGGGGGCTCTGGAAACACCATATATTTT.

The V gene is TRBV9, the J gene TRBJ2-7, with 9 bases fitting TRBD2. The CDR3 consists of 17 residues. Germline CDR1 and CDR2: SGDLS and YYNGEE. The V gene end was trimmed by 0 bases and the J gene end by 4 bases; junction bases not matched to a gene: 11. As DNA, the CDR3 is TGTGCCAGCAGCGTAGGACTCGCGGGGGGGCAACGGTACGAGCAGTACTTC. This translates into CASSVGLAGGQRYEQYF.

The V gene is TRBV6-5, the J gene TRBJ2-2; 7 nucleotides agree with TRBD1. The length of the CDR3 is 15 residues. Germline V lookup: CDR1 MNHEY, CDR2 SVGAGI. V lost 1 base and J lost 3; bases outside the gene matches: 2. This CDR3 is CASSYLQGYTGELFF. Here the CDR3 DNA reads TGTGCCAGCAGTTACTTACAGGGGTACACCGGGGAGCTGTTTTTT.

The V gene is TRBV5-6, the J gene TRBJ1-6, with 10 bases that match TRBD1. The germline CDR1 and CDR2 sequences are SGHDT and YYEEEE. The junction had 6 bases not matched to a gene; V was cut back by 4 bases and J by 8 bases. The CDR3 is 15 residues long. The CDR3 here is CASSQKGQGYSPLHF. CDR3 nucleotides: TGTGCCAGCAGCCAGAAGGGACAGGGGTATTCACCCCTCCACTTT.

The chain joins TRBV19 to TRBJ2-7; 11 bases are a match to TRBD2. The CDR3 covers 15 residues. The ends lost 6 bases at V and 7 bases at J; junction bases unmatched: 11. Germline assignment: CDR1 LNHDA and CDR2 SQIVND (reference sequence). For the CDR3, the DNA is TGTGCCAGTAGCCCCACACTAGCGGGAGTATATGAGCAGTACTTC. Protein: CASSPTLAGVYEQYF. The variable domain in full, completed from reference TRBV19 and TRBJ2-7, reads DGGITQSPKYLFRKEGQNVTLSCEQNLNHDAMYWYRQDPGQGLRLIYYSQIVNDFQKGDIAEGYSVSREKKESFPLTVTSAQKNPTAFYLCASSPTLAGVYEQYFGPGTRLTVT.

The chain is built from TRBV27 and TRBJ2-2; no reliable D call. The CDR3 sequence is 14 residues long. V gave up 2 bases and J gave up 0 bases, with 4 bases separating them. Germline V lookup: CDR1 MNHEY, CDR2 SMNVEV (reference sequence). The CDR3 coding sequence is TGTGCCAGCAGTTTAGGCCCGAACACCGGGGAGCTGTTTTTT. Encoded protein: CASSLGPNTGELFF.